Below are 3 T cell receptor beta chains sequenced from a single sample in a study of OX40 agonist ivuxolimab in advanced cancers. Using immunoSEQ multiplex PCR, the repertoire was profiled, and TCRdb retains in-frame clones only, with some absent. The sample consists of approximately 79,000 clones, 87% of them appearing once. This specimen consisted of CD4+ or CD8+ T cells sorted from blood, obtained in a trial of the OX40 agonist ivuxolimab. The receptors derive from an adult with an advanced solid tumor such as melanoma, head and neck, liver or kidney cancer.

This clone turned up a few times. The CDR3 DNA is TGTGCCAGCAGCCGACTAGGAACCCTCGACGAGCAGTACTTC. Translating it yields CASSRLGTLDEQYF. The chain uses TRBV6-1 and TRBJ2-7; possible D gene TRBD2, 6 bases. V was cut by 6 bases and J by 5 bases, with 17 bases left in between. Germline CDR1 and CDR2: MNHNS and SASEGT. The CDR3 sequence is 14 residues long.

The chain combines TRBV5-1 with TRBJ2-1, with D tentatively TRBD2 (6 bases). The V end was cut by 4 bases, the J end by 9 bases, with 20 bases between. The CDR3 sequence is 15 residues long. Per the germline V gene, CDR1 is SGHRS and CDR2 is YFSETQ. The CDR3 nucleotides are TGCGCCAGCAGCCGAGATCCGGGACTCCCCACTGAGCAGTTCTTC. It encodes CASSRDPGLPTEQFF.

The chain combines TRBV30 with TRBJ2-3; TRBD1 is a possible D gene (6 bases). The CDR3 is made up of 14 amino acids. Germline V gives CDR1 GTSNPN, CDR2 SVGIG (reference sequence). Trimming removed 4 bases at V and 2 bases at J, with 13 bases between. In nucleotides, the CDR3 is TGTGCCTGGAATGCCAGGGGATACACAGATACGCAGTATTTT. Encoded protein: CAWNARGYTDTQYF.